Sequencing of this T cell receptor beta chain was carried out in a study of blood T cell repertoires in COVID-19. Here immunoSEQ multiplex PCR was the method, and the copy in TCRdb shows in-frame clones only, minus some. The sample comprises some 220,000 clones, approximately 83% of which are singletons, and 3% to 3.5% rests with the top ten. The CDR3 sequence is 14 residues long. Germline loops: CDR1 GTSNPN, CDR2 SVGIG (reference sequence). With 3 bases removed from V and 8 bases from J, the gap between germline ends came to 16 bases. The source material was peripheral blood. The V and J genes are TRBV30 and TRBJ1-4; D possibly corresponds to TRBD1 (6 bases). The source is a woman in her 30s who had recovered from COVID-19. The CDR3 sequence is CAWRLGGAREKLFF. The CDR3 DNA reads as TGTGCCTGGAGATTAGGGGGGGCCAGGGAAAAACTGTTTTTT.